Listed here are 23 T cell receptor beta chains from one sample, sequenced in a study of blood T cell repertoires in COVID-19. Data came from immunoSEQ multiplex PCR; TCRdb stores just in-frame clones and leaves some out. The table lists approximately 65,000 clones, about 81% of them singletons. The sequencing input was peripheral blood. These receptor sequences come from a man older than 75 with acute or convalescent COVID-19.

The chain employs TRBV19 and TRBJ1-2; D is possibly TRBD1 (6 bases). V lost 1 base, J lost 4 bases, and 13 bases lay in between. The CDR3 runs 15 residues. Per the germline V gene, CDR1 is LNHDA and CDR2 is SQIVND (reference sequence). The CDR3 protein is CASSIVMGHPYGYTF. CDR3 sequence (DNA): TGTGCCAGTAGTATAGTGATGGGACATCCCTATGGCTACACCTTC.

The genes are TRBV29-1 and TRBJ1-2; TRBD1 matches 8 bases. Germline CDR1 SQVTM, CDR2 ANQGSEA. Trimming removed 6 bases from V and 8 bases from J; junction bases left unmatched: 11. The CDR3 is 13 residues long. The chain's CDR3 is CSVATGGERGYTF. In DNA, the CDR3 is TGCAGCGTCGCTACAGGGGGTGAAAGAGGCTACACCTTC.

V usage is TRBV7-2 and J usage is TRBJ2-7; no reliable D call. V lost 4 bases and J 2 bases, leaving 15 bases between the germline ends. The CDR3 runs 15 residues. Looked up from germline, CDR1 is SGHTA and CDR2 is FQGNSA. The CDR3 loop is CASSSTVQTAYEQYF. In DNA form, the CDR3 reads TGTGCCAGCAGCTCCACCGTCCAGACTGCCTACGAGCAGTACTTC.

The gene calls are TRBV5-4 and TRBJ1-1, with D possibly being TRBD1 (5 bases). Looked up from germline, CDR1 is SGHNT and CDR2 is YYREEE (reference sequence). CDR3 length equals 14 residues. V lost 2 bases to trimming and J lost 1 base, with 9 bases between them. CDR3 protein: CASSFSTANTEAFF. CDR3 DNA sequence: TGTGCCAGCAGCTTTTCGACAGCGAACACTGAAGCTTTCTTT. Using reference TRBV5-4 and TRBJ1-1 for the parts outside the CDR3, the full variable domain is ETGVTQSPTHLIKTRGQQVTLRCSSQSGHNTVSWYQQALGQGPQFIFQYYREEENGRGNFPPRFSGLQFPNYSSELNVNALELDDSALYLCASSFSTANTEAFFGQGTRLTVV.

The chain is built from TRBV11-2 and TRBJ2-3; 12 bases map to TRBD2. The germline gives CDR1 SGHAT, CDR2 FQNNGV. The length of the CDR3 is 16 residues. V was pared by 5 bases and J by 4 bases, with 7 bases of the junction left unmatched. CDR3 residues: CASSPPSGRAADTQYF. In nucleotides, the CDR3 is TGTGCCAGCAGCCCTCCTAGCGGGAGGGCGGCAGATACGCAGTATTTT. Together with reference TRBV11-2 and TRBJ2-3, the CDR3 gives the full variable domain: EAGVAQSPRYKIIEKRQSVAFWCNPISGHATLYWYQQILGQGPKLLIQFQNNGVVDDSQLPKDRFSAERLKGVDSTLKIQPAKLEDSAVYLCASSPPSGRAADTQYFGPGTRLTVL.

V usage is TRBV28 and J usage is TRBJ1-2, with 10 bases that match TRBD1. The CDR3 extends over 17 amino acids. V lost 4 bases and J lost 9; bases outside the gene matches: 17. Germline CDR1 MDHEN, CDR2 SYDVKM. CDR3 in amino acids: CASSSPGQGNDLSRYTF. DNA of the CDR3: TGTGCCAGCAGTTCGCCGGGACAGGGGAACGATTTATCACGCTACACCTTC.

J is TRBJ2-5 and V is TRBV5-6; D is unclear. Germline V gives CDR1 SGHDT, CDR2 YYEEEE. The V end lost 0 bases, the J end lost 6 bases, and 12 bases lay between the germline ends. The CDR3 length is 14 residues. CDR3 protein: CASSLDIAQKTQYF. The DNA of the CDR3 is TGTGCCAGCAGCTTGGACATAGCTCAGAAGACCCAGTACTTC.

The genes are TRBV28 and TRBJ2-6; tentative D call: TRBD2 (5 bases). Germline V gene lookup returns CDR1 MDHEN and CDR2 SYDVKM. This CDR3 comprises 16 residues. Trimming stripped 7 bases from V and 4 bases from J, with 17 bases between. The CDR3 coding sequence is TGTGCCAGCACCCGTTCCCCCGGGGTGGGGGCCAACGTCCTGACTTTC. It is translated as CASTRSPGVGANVLTF. The full variable domain, completed using reference TRBV28 and TRBJ2-6, is DVKVTQSSRYLVKRTGEKVFLECVQDMDHENMFWYRQDPGLGLRLIYFSYDVKMKEKGDIPEGYSVSREKKERFSLILESASTNQTSMYLCASTRSPGVGANVLTFGAGSRLTVL.

This clone was seen only once. The rearrangement joins TRBV2 to TRBJ1-1; maybe TRBD1 (5 bases). V lost 4 bases, J lost 7 bases, and 13 bases lay in between. The CDR3 has 13 amino acids. Germline V gene sequence: CDR1 SNHLY, CDR2 FYNNEI. The CDR3 protein is CASSVAGIYEAFF. CDR3 DNA sequence: TGTGCCAGCAGTGTGGCAGGGATCTATGAAGCTTTCTTT.

In its sample, this clone was seen a few times. The chain links TRBV4-2 to TRBJ2-7; 8 positions agree with TRBD1. The CDR3 has 15 residues. V was pared by 4 bases and J by 1 base, with 6 bases of the junction left unmatched. Germline values: CDR1 LGHNA, CDR2 YNFKEQ. The CDR3, as DNA: TGTGCCAGCAGCCCCGGACAGGGACGATCCTACGAGCAGTACTTC. Translation: CASSPGQGRSYEQYF.

The chain couples TRBV24-1 to TRBJ1-5; perhaps TRBD1 as D (5 bases). The V gene lost 5 bases and the J gene lost 2 bases, with 9 bases spanning the gap. The CDR3 sequence is 14 residues long. Germline assignment: CDR1 KGHDR and CDR2 SFDVKD. The CDR3 protein is CATSGGLGNQPQHF. The CDR3 coding sequence is TGTGCCACCAGTGGGGGCTTGGGCAATCAGCCCCAGCATTTT.

J is TRBJ2-7 and V is TRBV18, with a possible D match to TRBD1 (5 bases). V lost 6 bases, J lost 6 bases, and 12 bases lay in between. This CDR3 region has 12 residues. Germline lookup yields CDR1 KGHSH and CDR2 LQKENI. CDR3 amino acids: CASSQARGEQYF. CDR3 nucleotide sequence: TGTGCCAGCTCGCAGGCAAGGGGCGAGCAGTACTTC.

This clone was picked up one time. The V gene is TRBV4-3, the J gene TRBJ2-5; TRBD2 aligns across 12 bases. Germline assignment: CDR1 LGHNA and CDR2 YSLEER. The J segment lost 4 bases and the V segment lost 1 base, leaving 13 bases of the junction unmatched. CDR3 size: 19 residues. The CDR3 DNA sequence: TGCGCCAGCAGCCAAGTTCGGGCTAGCGGGGGGGATTGGGCAGAGACCCAGTACTTC. Its translation is CASSQVRASGGDWAETQYF.

V gene TRBV7-2 combines with J gene TRBJ2-2; weak D call: TRBD1 (6 bases). The CDR3 runs to 16 residues. Germline-derived CDR1 and CDR2 are SGHTA and FQGNSA. The V end lost 6 bases, the J end lost 5 bases, and 19 bases lay between the germline ends. The DNA for the CDR3 is TGTGCCAGCAGGCGCTGGTCAGGGGCGAGGACCGGGGAGCTGTTTTTT. Its translation: CASRRWSGARTGELFF.

The CDR3 nucleotides are TGTGCCAGCTCTTCCGGGGGAGCCTCTGGGGCCAACGTCCTGACTTTC. Translated: CASSSGGASGANVLTF. V usage is TRBV18 and J usage is TRBJ2-6; D might be TRBD2 (6 bases). Trimming removed 6 bases at V and 0 bases at J, with 12 bases between. CDR3 size: 16 residues. The V gene's germline CDR1 is KGHSH and CDR2 LQKENI.

This chain links TRBV7-8 with TRBJ2-5; possibly TRBD2 for D (6 bases). The germline CDR1 and CDR2 sequences are SGHVS and FQNEAQ. The CDR3 is 17 residues long. V was pared by 1 base and J by 0 bases, with 15 bases between. CDR3 amino acids: CASSLGLEGGNQETQYF. The CDR3 DNA sequence: TGTGCCAGCAGCTTAGGCTTGGAAGGAGGGAACCAAGAGACCCAGTACTTC.

The V call is TRBV7-3, the J call TRBJ1-3; 7 nucleotides align to TRBD1. The CDR3 spans 14 residues. The V and J ends lost 4 bases and 8 bases, in that order; junction bases with no gene match: 8. Looked up from germline, CDR1 is SGHTA and CDR2 is FQGTGA. The CDR3 nucleotides read TGTGCCAGCAGCTCGGGACAGCCTGGGGACACCATATATTTT. This codes for CASSSGQPGDTIYF.

The chain employs TRBV7-2 and TRBJ2-3, with D tentatively TRBD1 (5 bases). Germline loops: CDR1 SGHTA, CDR2 FQGNSA. The V end lost 0 bases, the J end lost 0 bases, and 13 bases lay between the germline ends. The CDR3 consists of 17 residues. CDR3 DNA: TGTGCCAGCAGCTTAGCGCGAGTGGGGCGTAGCACAGATACGCAGTATTTT. Its protein product is CASSLARVGRSTDTQYF.

The chain employs TRBV9 and TRBJ2-1; 9 bases fit TRBD2. The junction had 5 bases not matched to a gene; V was cut back by 0 bases and J by 4 bases. This CDR3 is built from 16 residues. Germline V gene sequence: CDR1 SGDLS, CDR2 YYNGEE. CDR3 in DNA: TGTGCCAGCAGCGTAGCACGAGCGGGAGGTTACAATGAGCAGTTCTTC. Its translation: CASSVARAGGYNEQFF.

This sequence joins TRBV5-1 and TRBJ2-1; 11 nucleotides line up with TRBD2. Unmatched junction bases numbered 8, after V lost 4 bases and J lost 8 bases. The germline gives CDR1 SGHRS, CDR2 YFSETQ. The CDR3 is 15 amino acids. The DNA for the CDR3 is TGCGCCAGCAGCAGTGGGACTAGCGGAGGAGATGAGCAGTTCTTC. Its translation: CASSSGTSGGDEQFF.

J is TRBJ2-3 and V is TRBV19, with D possibly being TRBD2 (6 bases). Trimming removed 6 bases from V and 0 bases from J, with 7 bases in between. CDR1 and CDR2 (germline): LNHDA, SQIVND (reference sequence). The CDR3 sequence is 13 residues long. The DNA for the CDR3 is TGTGCCAGTAGGGCGGGGAGCACAGATACGCAGTATTTT. Protein: CASRAGSTDTQYF.

CDR3 DNA: TGTGCCAGCTCACCCTTCCAGAATCAGGAACAGCCCCAGCATTTT. Translating it yields CASSPFQNQEQPQHF. V and J are TRBV18 and TRBJ1-5; D uncertain. CDR1 and CDR2 from the germline V gene are KGHSH and LQKENI. Trimming removed 3 bases from V and 7 bases from J, with 16 bases in between. The CDR3 sequence is 15 residues long.

The chain couples TRBV28 to TRBJ2-7, with D possibly being TRBD2 (5 bases). Trimming left V 10 bases short and J 3 bases short, with 16 bases between. This CDR3 is built from 13 residues. CDR1 is MDHEN and CDR2 is SYDVKM in the germline V gene. DNA for the CDR3: TGTGCCAACAGCCGGGGTCGAAACTACGAGCAGTACTTC. This sequence encodes CANSRGRNYEQYF.